The 6 T cell receptor beta chains listed next were all sequenced from one sample in a study of T cell responses to AZD1222 COVID-19 vaccine. Generated by immunoSEQ multiplex PCR, the TCRdb table keeps only in-frame clones and is missing some. The sample carries 130,000 to 150,000 clones, around 87% recorded once. The sequencing here drew on peripheral blood, taken on day 0 of AZD1222 vaccination. These receptors were obtained from an adult in good health.

The genes are TRBV5-1 and TRBJ1-2; the D is unclear. The CDR3 loop spans 14 amino acids. Germline V gives CDR1 SGHRS, CDR2 YFSETQ. Trimming cost V 2 bases and J 2 bases, with 10 bases left between them. For the CDR3, the DNA is TGCGCCAGCAGCTTCGGGGATCAAAACTATGGCTACACCTTC. Translation gives CASSFGDQNYGYTF.

This clone was observed once. The chain couples TRBV3-1 (or the pseudogene TRBV3-2) to TRBJ2-3, with TRBD2 matching 9 bases. CDR3 length: 18 amino acids. J lost 5 bases, V lost 2 bases, and 14 bases had no gene match. CDR1 is LGHDT and CDR2 is YNNKEL in the germline V gene (reference sequence). CDR3 sequence reads: CASSQSGPAGGRIDTQYF. CDR3 bases: TGTGCCAGCAGCCAATCCGGTCCGGCGGGGGGGCGCATAGATACGCAGTATTTT.

This chain links TRBV28 with TRBJ1-1; D gene ambiguous. The CDR3 is made up of 17 amino acids. Germline V gene sequence: CDR1 MDHEN, CDR2 SYDVKM. V lost 1 base and J lost 2, with 17 bases in between. CDR3 sequence: CASSLYGSLSYNTEAFF. CDR3 DNA sequence: TGTGCCAGCAGTTTATATGGGTCTCTATCTTACAACACTGAAGCTTTCTTT.

J is TRBJ2-5 and V is TRBV6-5; 7 nucleotides align to TRBD2. The CDR3 is 15 amino acids. The V gene end was trimmed by 7 bases and the J gene end by 3 bases; junction bases not matched to a gene: 11. Per germline, CDR1 MNHEY and CDR2 SVGAGI. The CDR3, as DNA: TGTGCCAGCAAGCCGGGGGGAGCAGGAAAAGAGACCCAGTACTTC. This gives the protein CASKPGGAGKETQYF.

This chain joins TRBV6-5 and TRBJ2-7; TRBD1 matches at 7 bases. After removal of 9 bases from V and 10 bases from J, the junction contained 12 bases not matched to a gene. The CDR3 runs 12 residues. The germline V gene encodes CDR1 MNHEY and CDR2 SVGAGI. This CDR3 reads CASLAQGGSQYF. The CDR3 coding sequence is TGTGCCAGTTTGGCACAAGGGGGCAGCCAGTACTTC.

V usage is TRBV27 and J usage is TRBJ1-2; TRBD1 aligns across 8 bases. CDR1 MNHEY and CDR2 SMNVEV come from the germline V gene (reference sequence). This CDR3 has 16 residues. With V trimmed by 4 bases and J by 7 bases, 14 bases remained unmatched. CDR3 DNA sequence: TGTGCCAGCAGTTCGCTCATCACCAGGGGGCCGGGTGGCTACACCTTC. It is translated as CASSSLITRGPGGYTF.